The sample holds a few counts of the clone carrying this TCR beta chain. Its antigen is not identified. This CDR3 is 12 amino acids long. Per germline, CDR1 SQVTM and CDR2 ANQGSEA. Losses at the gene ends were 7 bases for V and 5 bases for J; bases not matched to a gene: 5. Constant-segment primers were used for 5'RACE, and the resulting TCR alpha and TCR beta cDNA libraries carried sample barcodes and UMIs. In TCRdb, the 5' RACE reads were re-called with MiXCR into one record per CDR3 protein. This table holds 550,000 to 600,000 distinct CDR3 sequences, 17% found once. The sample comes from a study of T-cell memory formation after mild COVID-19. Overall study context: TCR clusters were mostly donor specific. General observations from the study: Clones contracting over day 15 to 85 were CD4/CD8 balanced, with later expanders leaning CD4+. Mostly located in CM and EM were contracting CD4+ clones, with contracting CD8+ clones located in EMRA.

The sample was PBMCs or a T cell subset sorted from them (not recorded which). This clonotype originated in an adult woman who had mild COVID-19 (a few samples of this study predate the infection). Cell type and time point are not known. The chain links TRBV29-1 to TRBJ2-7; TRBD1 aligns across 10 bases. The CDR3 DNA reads TGCAGCGGTGGACAGGGGGAGGACGAGCAGTACTTC. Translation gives CSGGQGEDEQYF.